This T cell receptor (beta chain) came from a study of cytomegalovirus exposure and HLA in healthy donors. The study's findings and limits: The likely origin of a cluster of highly shared sequence variants was a sequencing artifact. Within an earlier analysis, most TCR beta V segments proved productive either about 90% or about 30% of the time. Rarity held for most TCR sequences, but there were some public TCRs that occurred in many donors.

PCR amplification relied on 60 Vbeta primers (plus 13 Jbeta primers). Clones were sequenced by immunoSEQ multiplex PCR, and TCRdb holds only the in-frame ones, with some missing. The table includes approximately 86,000 clones, roughly three quarters detected once. There were likely unrecorded immune exposures, though donors were nominally healthy when sampled. With respect to this clone: Its antigen is undetermined.

The trim removed 2 bases at V and 5 bases at J, leaving 6 bases unmatched. The CDR3 contains 16 residues. Germline-derived CDR1 and CDR2 are KGHSH and LQKENI. This clonotype originated in a man aged 40-55 years in good health and CMV-seronegative. This sequence joins TRBV18 and TRBJ2-5; 12 bases match TRBD1. The sample consisted of PBMCs. CDR3: CASSPRDRGPRETQYF. Written as DNA, the CDR3 is TGTGCCAGCTCACCAAGGGACAGGGGGCCCCGGGAGACCCAGTACTTC.